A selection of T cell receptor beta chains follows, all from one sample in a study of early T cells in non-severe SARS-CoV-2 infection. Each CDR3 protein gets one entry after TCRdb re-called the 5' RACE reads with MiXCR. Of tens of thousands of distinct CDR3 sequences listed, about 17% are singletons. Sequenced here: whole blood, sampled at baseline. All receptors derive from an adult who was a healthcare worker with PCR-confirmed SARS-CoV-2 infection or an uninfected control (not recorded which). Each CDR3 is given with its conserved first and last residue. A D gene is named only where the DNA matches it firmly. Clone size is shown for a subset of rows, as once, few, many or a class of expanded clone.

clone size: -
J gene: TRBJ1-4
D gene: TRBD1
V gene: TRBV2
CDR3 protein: CASGRDRNEKLFF

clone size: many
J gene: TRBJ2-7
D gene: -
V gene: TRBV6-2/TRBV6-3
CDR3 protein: CASNLGDFTYEQYF

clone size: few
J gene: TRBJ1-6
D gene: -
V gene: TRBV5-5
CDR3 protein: CASSPTQGEVNSPLHF

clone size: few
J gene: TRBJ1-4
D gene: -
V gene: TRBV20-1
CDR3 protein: CSARAWGPEINEKLFF

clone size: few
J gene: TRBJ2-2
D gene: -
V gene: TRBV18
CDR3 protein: CASSRDTTGELFF

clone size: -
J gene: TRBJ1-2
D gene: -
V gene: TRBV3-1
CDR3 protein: CASSQDPGPYGYTF

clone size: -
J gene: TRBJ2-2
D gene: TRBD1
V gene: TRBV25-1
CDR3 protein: CASTNRGWGTGELFF

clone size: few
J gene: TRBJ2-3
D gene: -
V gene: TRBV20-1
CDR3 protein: CSAGIDDTDTQYF

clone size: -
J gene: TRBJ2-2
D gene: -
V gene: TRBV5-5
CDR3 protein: CASSFYRVTDTGELFF

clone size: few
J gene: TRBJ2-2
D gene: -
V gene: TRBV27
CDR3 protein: CASSLGQGQKVGELFF

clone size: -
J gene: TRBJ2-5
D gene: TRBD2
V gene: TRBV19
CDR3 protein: CASSVSGRTETQYF

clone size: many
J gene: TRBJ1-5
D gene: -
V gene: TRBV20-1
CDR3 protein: CSASEVGRVHQPQHF

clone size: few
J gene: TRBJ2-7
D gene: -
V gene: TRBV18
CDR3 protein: CASSPPPQTGRNTYEQYF

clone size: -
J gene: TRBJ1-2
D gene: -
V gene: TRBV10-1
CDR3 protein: CASSESTGGPSRYTF

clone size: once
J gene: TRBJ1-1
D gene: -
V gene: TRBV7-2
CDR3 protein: CASSSSGANTEAFF

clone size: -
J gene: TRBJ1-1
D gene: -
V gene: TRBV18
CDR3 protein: CASSHGTPEAFF

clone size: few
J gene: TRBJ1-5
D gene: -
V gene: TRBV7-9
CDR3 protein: CASSQGRDYQPQHF

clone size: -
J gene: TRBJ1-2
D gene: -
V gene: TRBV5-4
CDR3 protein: CASSLARGKGYTF

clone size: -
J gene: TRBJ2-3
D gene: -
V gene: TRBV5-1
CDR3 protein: CASSLAHDGWADTQYF

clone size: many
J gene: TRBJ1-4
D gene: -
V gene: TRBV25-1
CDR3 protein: CASSERAGHEKLFF

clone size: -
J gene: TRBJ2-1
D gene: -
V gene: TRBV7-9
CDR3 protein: CASSLQNEQFF

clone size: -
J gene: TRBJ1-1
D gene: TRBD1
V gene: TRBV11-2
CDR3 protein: CASSRGQGTEAFF

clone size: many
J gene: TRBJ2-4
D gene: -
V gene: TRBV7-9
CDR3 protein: CASSLATGAKNIQYF

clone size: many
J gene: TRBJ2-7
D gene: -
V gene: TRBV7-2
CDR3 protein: CASSYRDEQYF

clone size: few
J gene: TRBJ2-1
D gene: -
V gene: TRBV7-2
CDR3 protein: CASSFRLHNEQFF

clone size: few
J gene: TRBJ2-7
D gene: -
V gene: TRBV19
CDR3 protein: CASSISGRTYEQYF

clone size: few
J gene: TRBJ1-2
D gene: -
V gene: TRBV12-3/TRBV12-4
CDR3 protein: CASSNHNQGGYTF

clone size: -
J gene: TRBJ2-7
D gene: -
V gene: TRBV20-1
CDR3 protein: CSLQQGYEQYF

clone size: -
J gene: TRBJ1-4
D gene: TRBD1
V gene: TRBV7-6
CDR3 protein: CASRAGTGDEKLFF

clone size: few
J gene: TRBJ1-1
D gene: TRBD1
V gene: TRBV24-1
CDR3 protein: CATRGGRDTEAFF

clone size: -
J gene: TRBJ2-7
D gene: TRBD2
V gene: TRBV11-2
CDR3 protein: CASRKSGTSSSEQYF

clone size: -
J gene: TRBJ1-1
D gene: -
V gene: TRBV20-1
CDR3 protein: CSATPDADTEAFF